A selection of T cell receptor beta chains follows, all from one sample in a study of radiotherapy plus CTLA-4 blockade in lung cancer. TCRdb's copy holds only in-frame clones and misses some; the assay was immunoSEQ multiplex PCR. The sample has tens of thousands of clones, more than 75% seen once. The sequenced sample was peripheral blood, obtained from a patient treated with radiotherapy plus ipilimumab. The receptors shown here come from a human donor with non-small cell lung cancer who had a complete response to radiotherapy plus ipilimumab. The CDR3 runs from the conserved cysteine through the conserved F or W. The D gene is left open where the match is weak. Only some rows state a clone size, as once, few, many or a class for expanded clones.

D: NA; V: TRBV14; J: TRBJ1-1; size: NA; CDR3: CASSQWGRDRSTEAFF; DNA: TGTGCCAGCAGCCAATGGGGCAGGGATCGGTCCACTGAAGCTTTCTTT
D: NA; V: TRBV27; J: TRBJ2-1; size: few; CDR3: CASSSQVILSYNEQFF; DNA: TGTGCCAGCAGTTCGCAGGTGATCCTCTCCTACAATGAGCAGTTCTTC
D: NA; V: TRBV7-6; J: TRBJ1-4; size: few; CDR3: CASSLGQDRKLFF; DNA: TGTGCCAGCAGCTTAGGTCAGGACAGAAAACTGTTTTTT
D: TRBD2; V: TRBV19; J: TRBJ2-2; size: NA; CDR3: CASSKTSGNTGELFF; DNA: TGTGCCAGTAGTAAGACTAGCGGGAACACCGGGGAGCTGTTTTTT
D: TRBD1; V: TRBV5-4; J: TRBJ2-5; size: NA; CDR3: CASSSANRGLLGTQYF; DNA: TGTGCCAGCAGCTCCGCTAACAGGGGGCTTTTGGGGACCCAGTACTTC
D: TRBD2; V: TRBV5-5; J: TRBJ2-3; size: NA; CDR3: CASSLAGGGTDTQYF; DNA: TGTGCCAGCAGCTTGGCTGGGGGGGGCACAGATACGCAGTATTTT
D: NA; V: TRBV5-5; J: TRBJ1-1; size: few; CDR3: CASSFGPAMNTEAFF; DNA: TGTGCCAGCAGCTTTGGACCGGCCATGAACACTGAAGCTTTCTTT
D: NA; V: TRBV15; J: TRBJ1-1; size: NA; CDR3: CATSIGGPHMNTEAFF; DNA: TGTGCCACCTCCATAGGGGGGCCACACATGAACACTGAAGCTTTCTTT
D: NA; V: TRBV14; J: TRBJ2-1; size: NA; CDR3: CASSRGQLSSYNEQFF; DNA: TGTGCCAGCAGCCGTGGACAACTGAGCTCCTACAATGAGCAGTTCTTC
D: TRBD1; V: TRBV11-3; J: TRBJ2-1; size: NA; CDR3: CASSSRDSHFNEQFF; DNA: TGTGCCAGCAGCTCCCGGGACAGCCACTTCAATGAGCAGTTCTTC
D: TRBD1; V: TRBV18; J: TRBJ2-3; size: NA; CDR3: CASSPGQGTDTQYF; DNA: TGTGCCAGCTCACCGGGACAGGGCACAGATACGCAGTATTTT
D: TRBD1; V: TRBV7-9; J: TRBJ2-5; size: NA; CDR3: CASSPRQGGETQYF; DNA: TGTGCCAGCAGCCCGAGACAGGGGGGGGAGACCCAGTACTTC
D: NA; V: TRBV27; J: TRBJ2-2; size: NA; CDR3: CASSFNTGELFF; DNA: TGTGCCAGCAGTTTTAACACCGGGGAGCTGTTTTTT
D: NA; V: TRBV20-1; J: TRBJ2-5; size: once; CDR3: CSATRETQYF; DNA: TGCAGTGCTACTAGGGAGACCCAGTACTTC
D: TRBD1; V: TRBV5-4; J: TRBJ1-2; size: NA; CDR3: CASSPRQGVHYGYTF; DNA: TGTGCCAGCAGCCCACGACAGGGGGTTCACTATGGCTACACCTTC
D: NA; V: TRBV19; J: TRBJ1-6; size: NA; CDR3: CASSIGGPPLHF; DNA: TGTGCCAGTAGTATCGGCGGTCCACCCCTCCACTTT
D: NA; V: TRBV9; J: TRBJ1-2; size: NA; CDR3: CASSVELRGGYTF; DNA: TGTGCCAGCAGCGTAGAGTTAAGGGGTGGCTACACCTTC
D: TRBD1; V: TRBV7-9; J: TRBJ2-1; size: medium-sized; CDR3: CASSLGTGVLHEQFF; DNA: TGTGCCAGCAGCTTAGGGACAGGAGTTTTACATGAGCAGTTCTTC
D: TRBD1; V: TRBV7-2; J: TRBJ1-4; size: NA; CDR3: CASSPGGVGETNEKLFF; DNA: TGTGCCAGCAGCCCAGGGGGAGTTGGGGAAACTAATGAAAAACTGTTTTTT
D: TRBD2; V: TRBV27; J: TRBJ2-1; size: NA; CDR3: CASSRRGGRGDEQFF; DNA: TGTGCCAGCAGTCGACGCGGGGGGCGGGGGGATGAGCAGTTCTTC